This TCR beta chain was sequenced during a study of cytomegalovirus exposure and HLA in healthy donors. Study-level background: From HLA-typed donors, an early data release held about 92 million unique TCRs.

Note on this clone: Its antigen is unidentified.

V lost 4 bases to trimming and J lost 3 bases; unmatched junction nucleotides: 5. CDR1 and CDR2 (germline): SGHKS, YYEKEE (reference sequence). The CDR3 is 14 amino acids. PCR amplification relied on 60 Vbeta primers (plus 13 Jbeta primers). Generated by immunoSEQ multiplex PCR, the TCRdb table keeps only in-frame clones and is missing some. Of about 130,000 clones in the sample, 75% to 90% were seen once. Despite likely unrecorded immune exposures, the donors were nominally healthy at the time of sampling. Broader study findings: A later analysis showed that HLA-associated TCR beta chains had undergone more clonal expansion than equally common others. Previous analysis showed most TCR beta V segments were productive about 87% or about 30% of the time.

This chain connects TRBV5-5 to TRBJ2-7; 9 bases match TRBD2. The TCR comes from a man aged 18 to 30 in good health and CMV-seropositive. The sequenced sample consisted of PBMCs. CDR3 region: CASSGAGGFYEQYF. CDR3 bases: TGTGCCAGCAGCGGAGCGGGGGGCTTCTACGAGCAGTACTTC.